A selection of T cell receptor beta chains follows, all from one sample in a study of identical twins. TCRdb reprocessed the 5' RACE reads via MiXCR and lists one record per CDR3 protein. The sample lists 640,000 or so distinct CDR3 sequences, around 6% seen once, with about 1.8% in the top ten. The sequencing sample was made of naive T cells sorted from blood. Every receptor here comes from a man aged 18 to 30 in good health. Both conserved end residues are part of each CDR3. The D gene is left open where the match is weak. Rows give clone size only sometimes, using once, few, many, or a class for an expanded clone.

cdr3_nt | cdr3_aa | clone_size | j_call | v_call | d_call
TGTGCCAGCAGCTCCCGCCCGAGTGAGCCATACGAGCAGTACTTC | CASSSRPSEPYEQYF | few | TRBJ2-7 | TRBV7-9 | .
TGTGCCAGCAGCTTACTGACTGTCCCGGGACTGGGGGACAATGAGCAGTTCTTC | CASSLLTVPGLGDNEQFF | many | TRBJ2-1 | TRBV11-1 | .
TGCGCCAGCAGTCTTCTAGCGGGAGAAAGAGGGGCCAAAAACATTCAGTACTTC | CASSLLAGERGAKNIQYF | . | TRBJ2-4 | TRBV5-1 | TRBD2
TGTGCCAGTAGTATTTTGTGGACTCCTACTGGCAATGAGCAGTTCTTC | CASSILWTPTGNEQFF | few | TRBJ2-1 | TRBV19 | .
TGTGCCAGCACCCTTATCGGGGGAATGGCTTTCTTT | CASTLIGGMAFF | . | TRBJ1-1 | TRBV12-3/TRBV12-4 | .
TGCGCCAGCAGCCAGGTGACGGGAGTGGGCGATGAGCAGTTCTTC | CASSQVTGVGDEQFF | few | TRBJ2-1 | TRBV4-1 | .
TGTGCCAGCAGTTTAGCTAGCCCGGGAATGGGAGCGCGAACCGACTCCTACAATGAGCAGTTCTTC | CASSLASPGMGARTDSYNEQFF | . | TRBJ2-1 | TRBV11-1 | .
TGCAGCGTCATCCCGACCTCTGGGGCCAACGTCCTGACTTTC | CSVIPTSGANVLTF | many | TRBJ2-6 | TRBV29-1 | .
TGTGCCAGCAGCTACCGTTGGGACCGGGATGGCTACACCTTC | CASSYRWDRDGYTF | many | TRBJ1-2 | TRBV12-3/TRBV12-4 | .
TGCGCCAGCACGCAGGGGGTGAAAGCTTTCTTT | CASTQGVKAFF | few | TRBJ1-1 | TRBV4-1 | TRBD1
TGTGCCAGCAGTGAATTCTTTTCCGAACTAGCGGCCCAAGAGACCCAGTACTTC | CASSEFFSELAAQETQYF | many | TRBJ2-5 | TRBV25-1 | TRBD2
TGCGCCAGCAGTTTCGACAGCCCCCACGAGCAGTACTTC | CASSFDSPHEQYF | few | TRBJ2-7 | TRBV5-1 | .
TGCAGTGCTTACGGGGCGACTGGGGAGCTGTTTTTT | CSAYGATGELFF | many | TRBJ2-2 | TRBV20-1 | .
TGTGCCAGCAGCCAAACGGTATTCGGCACCGGGGAGCTGTTTTTT | CASSQTVFGTGELFF | many | TRBJ2-2 | TRBV3-1 | .
TGCAGTGCACACAGAGCCTCTGGAAACACCATATATTTT | CSAHRASGNTIYF | . | TRBJ1-3 | TRBV20-1 | .
TGCGCCAGCAGCCAAGATGGGGTACGCGGGGCCAACGTCCTGACTTTC | CASSQDGVRGANVLTF | . | TRBJ2-6 | TRBV4-3 | .
TGCAGTGCTAGCGATGGGACTAGCGGGACCCTCAATGAGCAGTTCTTC | CSASDGTSGTLNEQFF | many | TRBJ2-1 | TRBV20-1 | TRBD2
TGTGCCAGCAGCCGAGAGACCCAGTACTTC | CASSRETQYF | many | TRBJ2-5 | TRBV2 | .
TGCAGCGTGGGCCACAGGGGCCTCTACGAGCAGTACTTC | CSVGHRGLYEQYF | . | TRBJ2-7 | TRBV29-1 | TRBD1
TGCGCCAGCAGCGCCGGACTAGCGTCGAGCACAGATACGCAGTATTTT | CASSAGLASSTDTQYF | many | TRBJ2-3 | TRBV5-1 | TRBD2
TGTGCCAGCAGCCCAAGGGGGGGGATGTCTGAAGCTTTCTTT | CASSPRGGMSEAFF | few | TRBJ1-1 | TRBV12-3/TRBV12-4 | .
TGCGCCAGCAGCCCGAGGGCGGGTGATGAGCAGTTCTTC | CASSPRAGDEQFF | . | TRBJ2-1 | TRBV5-1 | .
TGTGCCAGCAGCTCTGAGATCGGGAGTCTGTTCCCCTACGAGCAGTACTTC | CASSSEIGSLFPYEQYF | few | TRBJ2-7 | TRBV11-2 | .
TGTGCCAGTGGGACCCCGGAGTTCTTC | CASGTPEFF | many | TRBJ2-1 | TRBV7-9 | .
TGCAGCGTTGGGGCAAACCTAAGGACTGAAGCTTTCTTT | CSVGANLRTEAFF | few | TRBJ1-1 | TRBV29-1 | .
TGCAGCGTCCCCAAGCGGGAGAGTGTCTATGAGCAGTTCTTC | CSVPKRESVYEQFF | many | TRBJ2-1 | TRBV29-1 | TRBD2
TGTGCCAGCAGCTTGGATGGAGGATACACAGATACGCAGTATTTT | CASSLDGGYTDTQYF | few | TRBJ2-3 | TRBV5-4 | .
TGTGCCAGCAGTTTATGGGACAGCTCCTACAATGAGCAGTTCTTC | CASSLWDSSYNEQFF | few | TRBJ2-1 | TRBV27 | TRBD1
TGTGCCTGGAGATCTAGCGGGGCTTACAATGAGCAGTTCTTC | CAWRSSGAYNEQFF | few | TRBJ2-1 | TRBV30 | TRBD2
TGTGCCAGCAGCTGGCGGGACAGCTCCTACAATGAGCAGTTCTTC | CASSWRDSSYNEQFF | many | TRBJ2-1 | TRBV7-8 | .
TGTGCCAGCAGCTTAAATGACAGGTTCTACGAGCAGTACTTC | CASSLNDRFYEQYF | few | TRBJ2-7 | TRBV7-9 | .
TGTGCCAGCAGTTTAAGTCCAGGGGGGACCTACGAGCAGTACTTC | CASSLSPGGTYEQYF | many | TRBJ2-7 | TRBV12-3/TRBV12-4 | .
TGTGCCAGCAGGTCCCCGGGACTAGCGGGAGGTGGGAGGGTTACCGATGAGCAGTTCTTC | CASRSPGLAGGGRVTDEQFF | many | TRBJ2-1 | TRBV6-2/TRBV6-3 | TRBD2
TGCGCCTCACGAGCGGGGGACTCACCCCTCCACTTT | CASRAGDSPLHF | many | TRBJ1-6 | TRBV5-1 | .
TGCGCCAGCAGCCAAGGCCAAGCGCCTAGCACAGATACGCAGTATTTT | CASSQGQAPSTDTQYF | few | TRBJ2-3 | TRBV4-3 | .
TGTGCCAGCAGTTTAGCGGCCCGCGGTAGCGGGGAGCTGTTTTTT | CASSLAARGSGELFF | . | TRBJ2-2 | TRBV12-3/TRBV12-4 | .
TGTGCCACCAGTGATTTGGACCTAGAGGCTAGCGGGAGGGCCCGGAATGAGCAGTTCTTC | CATSDLDLEASGRARNEQFF | many | TRBJ2-1 | TRBV24-1 | TRBD2
TGTGCCAGCAGTTTTTTTCGAGGCCGCACAGATACGCAGTATTTT | CASSFFRGRTDTQYF | . | TRBJ2-3 | TRBV12-3/TRBV12-4 | .
TGTGCCAGTCAGGGGCTGGGCAATCAGCCCCAGCATTTT | CASQGLGNQPQHF | many | TRBJ1-5 | TRBV10-3 | .
TGCGCCAGCAGCCCGGGGACAGCCTCTGGAAACACCATATATTTT | CASSPGTASGNTIYF | many | TRBJ1-3 | TRBV5-1 | TRBD1
TGTGCCAGCAGCTCCTATAGGGGGAATGAGCAGTTCTTC | CASSSYRGNEQFF | . | TRBJ2-1 | TRBV7-7 | .
TGTGCCACCAGTGATTTACAGGAGACCCAGTACTTC | CATSDLQETQYF | many | TRBJ2-5 | TRBV24-1 | .
TGTGCCACCAGTGATACTACAGGGGGACGAGAGACCCAGTACTTC | CATSDTTGGRETQYF | many | TRBJ2-5 | TRBV24-1 | TRBD1
TGCGCCAGCAGCTTGTATCGGGAGGGCAAGGTGACGCAGTATTTT | CASSLYREGKVTQYF | . | TRBJ2-3 | TRBV5-1 | TRBD2
TGTGCCAGCACCTTAGTCGGGGGTGGAAATGAGCAGTTCTTC | CASTLVGGGNEQFF | many | TRBJ2-1 | TRBV6-1 | .
TGTGCCACCAGTGATTTCCCGGACCACTCTGGGGCCAACGTCCTGACTTTC | CATSDFPDHSGANVLTF | few | TRBJ2-6 | TRBV24-1 | .
TGTGCCAGCAGCTTAGGTGGTATGTGGGGGGCTACATACAATGAGCAGTTCTTC | CASSLGGMWGATYNEQFF | . | TRBJ2-1 | TRBV5-5 | .
TGCGCCAGCAGCGGTGACAGGTTGGAGTTCGACTACACCTTC | CASSGDRLEFDYTF | few | TRBJ1-2 | TRBV5-1 | .
TGTGCCAGCAGCTTAGCCGTGGCGGATACGCAGTATTTT | CASSLAVADTQYF | many | TRBJ2-3 | TRBV7-2 | .
TGTGCCAGCAGCTTCTCCGGGACAGGGGGCCGGACCGGGGAGCTGTTTTTT | CASSFSGTGGRTGELFF | . | TRBJ2-2 | TRBV7-8 | TRBD1
TGTGCCAGCAGTTCTATCTCGAGCAGGGTGGGGATCGAGCAGTACTTC | CASSSISSRVGIEQYF | . | TRBJ2-7 | TRBV6-5 | .
TGCAGTGCTATACAGGGTTTCCACGAGCAGTACTTC | CSAIQGFHEQYF | many | TRBJ2-7 | TRBV20-1 | .
TGTGCCAGCAGTTTGGTAGGCGGGACCCCCTACGAGCAGTACTTC | CASSLVGGTPYEQYF | many | TRBJ2-7 | TRBV27 | .
TGTGCCAGCAGCCCCCAGGGGGAGGTCTCCGGGGAGCTGTTTTTT | CASSPQGEVSGELFF | many | TRBJ2-2 | TRBV12-3/TRBV12-4 | .